The 2 T cell receptor beta chains below all came from one sample that was sequenced in a study of CD8+ T cells in alopecia areata. RNA extraction and reverse transcription yielded cDNA as sequencing template. Here immunoSEQ multiplex PCR was the method, and the copy in TCRdb shows in-frame clones only, minus some. The data hold roughly 210,000 clones, with around 43% observed a single time. As for treatment: oral pan-JAK inhibitor, 5-10 mg twice daily. The sequencing used CD4+ T cells sorted from blood, collected at approximately week 37, from a patient treated with tofacitinib. These receptors were taken from a human donor with alopecia areata.

The chain has TRBV7-2 and TRBJ1-5; possible D gene TRBD1, 6 bases. CDR3 length: 16 amino acids. From germline, CDR1 is SGHTA and CDR2 FQGNSA. V lost 4 bases, J lost 3 bases, and 16 bases lay in between. The CDR3 loop is CASSSPRGAANQPQHF. The DNA for the CDR3 is TGTGCCAGCAGCTCACCTCGGGGGGCGGCCAATCAGCCCCAGCATTTT.

The V call is TRBV14, the J call TRBJ2-4; 10 bases line up with TRBD2. V trimming: 2 bases; J trimming: 7 bases; junction bases outside the gene matches: 17. Per germline, CDR1 SGHDN and CDR2 FVKESK. The CDR3 is made up of 19 amino acids. Here the CDR3 reads CASSQTRSSGRMGENIQYF. For the CDR3, the DNA is TGTGCCAGCAGCCAAACGAGATCTAGCGGGAGAATGGGGGAGAACATTCAGTACTTC.